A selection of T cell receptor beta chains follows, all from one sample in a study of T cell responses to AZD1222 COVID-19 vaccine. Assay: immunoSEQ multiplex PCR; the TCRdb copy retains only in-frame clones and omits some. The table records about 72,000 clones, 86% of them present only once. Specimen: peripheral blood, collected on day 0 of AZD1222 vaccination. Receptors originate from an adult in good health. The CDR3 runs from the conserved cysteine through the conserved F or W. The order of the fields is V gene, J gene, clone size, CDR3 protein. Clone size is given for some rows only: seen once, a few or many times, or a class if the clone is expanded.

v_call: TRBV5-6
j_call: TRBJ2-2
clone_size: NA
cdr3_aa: CASSFTRGRVGELFF

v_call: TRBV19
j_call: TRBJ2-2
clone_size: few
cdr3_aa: CASSIVGSPGRELFF

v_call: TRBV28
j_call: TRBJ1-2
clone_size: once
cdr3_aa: CASSSLPGRRTSGLEWGYTF

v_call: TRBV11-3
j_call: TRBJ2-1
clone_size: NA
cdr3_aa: CASSNPPSYNEQFF

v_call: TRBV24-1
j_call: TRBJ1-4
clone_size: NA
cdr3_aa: CATSDPGQGIGEKLFF

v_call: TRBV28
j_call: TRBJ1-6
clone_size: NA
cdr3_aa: CASTLNDRDNSPLHF

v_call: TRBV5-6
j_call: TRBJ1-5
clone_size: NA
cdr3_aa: CASSLGGSNQPQHF

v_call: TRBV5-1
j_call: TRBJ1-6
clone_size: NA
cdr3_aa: CASSPTGTGTSPLHF

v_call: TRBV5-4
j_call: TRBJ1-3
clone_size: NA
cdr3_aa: CASSLGQGLGNTIYF

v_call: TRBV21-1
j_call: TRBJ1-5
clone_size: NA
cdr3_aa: CASSGLRRDPELSNQPQHF

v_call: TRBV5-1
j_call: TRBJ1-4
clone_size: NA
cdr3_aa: CASRLTGANEKLFF

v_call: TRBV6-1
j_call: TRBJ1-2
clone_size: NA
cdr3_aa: CASSALRQGINYGYTF

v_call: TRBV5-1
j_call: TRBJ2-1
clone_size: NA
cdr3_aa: CASSAGQARTSYNEQFF